This T cell receptor beta chain was sequenced during a study of blood T cell repertoires in COVID-19. Turning to the study itself: From T cells, B-cell-depleted T cells, or PBMCs came the material, which was cDNA or gDNA.

Germline V gene sequence: CDR1 SGHNT, CDR2 YYREEE (reference sequence). Trimming cost V 5 bases and J 8 bases; bases outside gene matches: 15. This CDR3 is 15 amino acids long. Clones were read by immunoSEQ multiplex PCR, and TCRdb kept only the in-frame ones, dropping some. The table lists 120,000 or so clones, just under 80% of them singletons. This rearrangement joins TRBV5-4 to TRBJ1-2; 7 nucleotides agree with TRBD1. Sequenced material: peripheral blood. The clonotype comes from a man between 60 and 75 years old with active or convalescent COVID-19. The DNA for the CDR3 is TGTGCCAGCAGACGTTTTGTTACAGGGGATGAAGGCTACACCTTC. As protein: CASRRFVTGDEGYTF.